This is a list of T cell receptor beta chains from one sample in a study of blood T cell repertoires in COVID-19. Produced via immunoSEQ multiplex PCR; TCRdb's table is partial and in-frame only. The sample consists of around 220,000 clones, around nine tenths of them appearing once. Input material: PBMCs or T cells enriched from blood (not recorded which). Receptors originate from a woman between 18 and 30 years old who had recovered from COVID-19. The CDR3 runs from the conserved cysteine through the conserved F or W. D genes are given only for firm matches. Clone size appears in some rows only: once, few, many, or a class for an expanded clone.

j_call: TRBJ1-2
clone_size: .
v_call: TRBV7-9
d_call: .
cdr3_aa: CASSANAAAYGYTF
cdr3_nt: TGTGCCAGCAGCGCCAACGCGGCAGCCTATGGCTACACCTTC

j_call: TRBJ2-7
clone_size: .
v_call: TRBV11-3
d_call: TRBD2
cdr3_aa: CASSPLAGNYEQYF
cdr3_nt: TGTGCCAGCAGCCCACTAGCGGGGAACTACGAGCAGTACTTC

j_call: TRBJ1-3
clone_size: .
v_call: TRBV4-1
d_call: .
cdr3_aa: CASSQEWTVRSGTTIYF
cdr3_nt: TGCGCCAGCAGCCAAGAGTGGACAGTAAGGTCGGGAACCACCATATATTTT

j_call: TRBJ2-3
clone_size: .
v_call: TRBV11-3
d_call: TRBD2
cdr3_aa: CASSSGGTDTQYF
cdr3_nt: TGTGCCAGCAGTAGCGGGGGCACAGATACGCAGTATTTT

j_call: TRBJ1-6
clone_size: .
v_call: TRBV28
d_call: .
cdr3_aa: CASSGISPLHF
cdr3_nt: TGTGCCAGCAGCGGGATTTCACCCCTCCACTTT

j_call: TRBJ1-2
clone_size: .
v_call: TRBV24-1
d_call: .
cdr3_aa: CATSDFRGSGYTF
cdr3_nt: TGTGCCACCAGTGATTTTCGCGGATCTGGCTACACCTTC

j_call: TRBJ2-1
clone_size: .
v_call: TRBV5-3
d_call: .
cdr3_aa: CARSLGCRNVCNEQFF
cdr3_nt: TGTGCCAGAAGCTTGGGTTGCAGGAACGTGTGCAATGAGCAGTTCTTC

j_call: TRBJ1-1
clone_size: .
v_call: TRBV19
d_call: .
cdr3_aa: CASTTGANTEAFF
cdr3_nt: TGTGCCAGTACCACGGGAGCGAACACTGAAGCTTTCTTT

j_call: TRBJ2-4
clone_size: .
v_call: TRBV19
d_call: .
cdr3_aa: CASSMRPAIKNIQYF
cdr3_nt: TGTGCCAGTAGTATGCGGCCCGCAATCAAAAACATTCAGTACTTC

j_call: TRBJ1-1
clone_size: once
v_call: TRBV20-1
d_call: .
cdr3_aa: CSASPPDQAAFF
cdr3_nt: TGCAGTGCTAGTCCCCCCGACCAGGCGGCTTTCTTT

j_call: TRBJ1-2
clone_size: .
v_call: TRBV4-1
d_call: .
cdr3_aa: CASSERIQSLRGDYGYTF
cdr3_nt: TGCGCCAGCAGCGAAAGGATTCAAAGCCTGCGGGGTGACTATGGCTACACCTTC

j_call: TRBJ1-4
clone_size: .
v_call: TRBV13
d_call: .
cdr3_aa: CASSFRQATNEKLFF
cdr3_nt: TGTGCCAGCAGCTTCCGACAGGCAACTAATGAAAAACTGTTTTTT

j_call: TRBJ1-5
clone_size: .
v_call: TRBV9
d_call: .
cdr3_aa: CASSVEGGAGDQPQHF
cdr3_nt: TGTGCCAGCAGCGTAGAAGGGGGGGCCGGGGATCAGCCCCAGCATTTT

j_call: TRBJ1-1
clone_size: few
v_call: TRBV10-3
d_call: .
cdr3_aa: CAISDFGTEAFF
cdr3_nt: TGTGCCATCAGTGATTTCGGGACTGAAGCTTTCTTT

j_call: TRBJ1-1
clone_size: .
v_call: TRBV5-1
d_call: TRBD1
cdr3_aa: CASSLGTEGQEAFF
cdr3_nt: TGCGCCAGCAGCTTGGGGACTGAGGGACAGGAAGCTTTCTTT

j_call: TRBJ2-7
clone_size: .
v_call: TRBV5-8
d_call: TRBD2
cdr3_aa: CASSSELAGGEQYF
cdr3_nt: TGTGCCAGCAGCTCGGAGCTAGCGGGTGGTGAGCAGTACTTC

j_call: TRBJ1-1
clone_size: .
v_call: TRBV9
d_call: .
cdr3_aa: CASSVDHGKNTEAFF
cdr3_nt: TGTGCCAGCAGCGTAGACCACGGGAAGAACACTGAAGCTTTCTTT

j_call: TRBJ2-1
clone_size: .
v_call: TRBV7-9
d_call: .
cdr3_aa: CASSFGKSSGNAYNEQFF
cdr3_nt: TGTGCCAGCAGCTTTGGGAAAAGTAGCGGAAACGCCTACAATGAGCAGTTCTTC

j_call: TRBJ1-2
clone_size: once
v_call: TRBV27
d_call: .
cdr3_aa: CASSLQGPYGYTF
cdr3_nt: TGTGCCAGCAGTCTACAGGGCCCCTATGGCTACACCTTC

j_call: TRBJ1-2
clone_size: .
v_call: TRBV28
d_call: TRBD1
cdr3_aa: CARRGGGGGLYGYTF
cdr3_nt: TGTGCCCGCAGGGGGGGCGGAGGGGGCTTGTATGGCTACACCTTC

j_call: TRBJ1-2
clone_size: once
v_call: TRBV14
d_call: .
cdr3_aa: CASSQNIGPGYGYTF
cdr3_nt: TGTGCCAGCAGCCAAAACATTGGTCCGGGCTATGGCTACACCTTC

j_call: TRBJ2-5
clone_size: .
v_call: TRBV14
d_call: .
cdr3_aa: CASSPNRDTKRETQYF
cdr3_nt: TGTGCCAGCAGCCCAAACCGGGACACAAAAAGGGAGACCCAGTACTTC

j_call: TRBJ1-3
clone_size: .
v_call: TRBV3-1/TRBV3-2
d_call: TRBD1
cdr3_aa: CASSPQGAGGNTIYF
cdr3_nt: TGTGCCAGCAGCCCACAGGGGGCGGGTGGAAACACCATATATTTT

j_call: TRBJ1-2
clone_size: .
v_call: TRBV13
d_call: TRBD1
cdr3_aa: CASSPETGGGGYTF
cdr3_nt: TGTGCCAGCAGCCCCGAAACAGGGGGCGGTGGCTACACCTTC

j_call: TRBJ2-6
clone_size: .
v_call: TRBV5-1
d_call: .
cdr3_aa: CASSGGRGHQEVGANVLTF
cdr3_nt: TGCGCCAGCAGCGGAGGCCGGGGACACCAGGAGGTTGGGGCCAACGTCCTGACTTTC

j_call: TRBJ2-7
clone_size: .
v_call: TRBV27
d_call: TRBD2
cdr3_aa: CASSLSSGDILYEQYF
cdr3_nt: TGTGCCAGCAGTTTATCTAGCGGGGACATACTCTACGAGCAGTACTTC

j_call: TRBJ1-1
clone_size: few
v_call: TRBV9
d_call: TRBD1
cdr3_aa: CASSVPRTGGIPEAFF
cdr3_nt: TGTGCCAGCAGCGTCCCGAGGACAGGGGGTATACCTGAAGCTTTCTTT

j_call: TRBJ2-5
clone_size: .
v_call: TRBV4-2
d_call: TRBD2
cdr3_aa: CASSQGWLAGGEEETQYF
cdr3_nt: TGTGCCAGCAGCCAAGGATGGCTAGCGGGAGGGGAAGAGGAGACCCAGTACTTC

j_call: TRBJ1-1
clone_size: once
v_call: TRBV10-3
d_call: .
cdr3_aa: CAISVRGAGTEAFF
cdr3_nt: TGTGCCATCAGTGTACGGGGGGCGGGCACTGAAGCTTTCTTT

j_call: TRBJ2-1
clone_size: .
v_call: TRBV24-1
d_call: TRBD2
cdr3_aa: CATRRGPGQGIGGSSYNEQFF
cdr3_nt: TGTGCCACCCGTCGGGGTCCGGGGCAAGGAATCGGCGGGAGCTCCTACAATGAGCAGTTCTTC

j_call: TRBJ1-3
clone_size: .
v_call: TRBV29-1
d_call: .
cdr3_aa: CSVEVGREDTIYF
cdr3_nt: TGCAGCGTTGAGGTTGGCCGGGAAGACACCATATATTTT

j_call: TRBJ2-5
clone_size: .
v_call: TRBV29-1
d_call: .
cdr3_aa: CSVEVLGAGTEETQYF
cdr3_nt: TGCAGCGTTGAAGTCCTTGGGGCCGGGACTGAAGAGACCCAGTACTTC

j_call: TRBJ1-1
clone_size: few
v_call: TRBV4-3
d_call: .
cdr3_aa: CASSQPTAGAEAFF
cdr3_nt: TGCGCCAGCAGCCAGCCGACAGCCGGAGCTGAAGCTTTCTTT

j_call: TRBJ1-5
clone_size: .
v_call: TRBV28
d_call: .
cdr3_aa: CASSFAGGSQPQHF
cdr3_nt: TGTGCCAGCAGTTTTGCGGGAGGTAGTCAGCCCCAGCATTTT

j_call: TRBJ2-7
clone_size: .
v_call: TRBV18
d_call: TRBD2
cdr3_aa: CASSPGLAGGSYEQYF
cdr3_nt: TGTGCCAGCTCGCCTGGACTAGCGGGAGGCTCCTACGAGCAGTACTTC

j_call: TRBJ2-3
clone_size: .
v_call: TRBV3-1/TRBV3-2
d_call: TRBD2
cdr3_aa: CASSQSTSGSTDTQYF
cdr3_nt: TGTGCCAGCAGCCAATCGACTAGCGGGAGCACAGATACGCAGTATTTT

j_call: TRBJ1-1
clone_size: once
v_call: TRBV7-3
d_call: TRBD1
cdr3_aa: CASSLSSGTGRTEAFF
cdr3_nt: TGTGCCAGCAGCTTAAGCTCCGGGACAGGGAGAACTGAAGCTTTCTTT

j_call: TRBJ2-7
clone_size: .
v_call: TRBV28
d_call: TRBD2
cdr3_aa: CASSPGQQLAGGSYEQYF
cdr3_nt: TGTGCCAGCAGTCCGGGACAGCAACTAGCGGGAGGTTCCTACGAGCAGTACTTC

j_call: TRBJ2-1
clone_size: .
v_call: TRBV3-1/TRBV3-2
d_call: .
cdr3_aa: CASSQVRGGLNNKQFF
cdr3_nt: TGTGCCAGCAGCCAAGTAAGGGGGGGACTGAACAATAAGCAGTTCTTC

j_call: TRBJ1-5
clone_size: .
v_call: TRBV6-5
d_call: TRBD1
cdr3_aa: CASSGFTGADQPQHF
cdr3_nt: TGTGCCAGCAGCGGATTCACAGGGGCGGATCAGCCCCAGCATTTT

j_call: TRBJ2-1
clone_size: .
v_call: TRBV2
d_call: .
cdr3_aa: CASSEPDRLSYNEQFF
cdr3_nt: TGTGCCAGCAGTGAACCTGACAGACTGTCCTACAATGAGCAGTTCTTC